The clone carrying this TCR beta chain was recorded only once. The antigen is not known. The germline CDR1 and CDR2 sequences are SEHNR and FQNEAQ (reference sequence). The CDR3 runs 15 residues. V lost 4 bases and J lost 12; bases outside the gene matches: 11. This record belongs to a study of shared clonotypes between healthy human individuals. Study as a whole: Sampling drew on donors who were a couple of women and a few men aged 18 to 49.

Study-level findings and limits: Researchers found naive subsets generally carried larger estimated richness than memory subsets. Naive CD4 clonotypes were shared across several donors at about 5%.

About 30,000 T cell genomes, or approximately 200 ng DNA, went into the sorted-subset replicate PCRs. Assay: immunoSEQ multiplex PCR; the TCRdb copy retains only in-frame clones and omits some. The sample consists of about 2,200,000 clones, roughly 91% of them appearing once. Terminally differentiated effector memory CD45RA+ cells were excluded from the naive CD8 cells, which were CD45RO-negative and positively selected for CCR7. The chain is built from TRBV7-9 and TRBJ2-1; TRBD2 matches at 11 bases. Sample: naive CD8+ T cells from PBMCs. This sequence originates from a man aged 18 to 30 in good health. Some clones in this sample may be carry-over from other donors' samples. The CDR3 protein is CASSSLAGGPDGQFF. The CDR3 DNA sequence: TGTGCCAGCAGCTCCTTAGCGGGAGGGCCGGATGGGCAGTTCTTC.